This entry is about one T cell receptor beta chain. Its antigen is still unknown. V dropped 0 bases and J dropped 5 bases, with 10 bases sitting between them. The CDR3 extends over 14 amino acids. The germline CDR1 and CDR2 sequences are MNHEY and SMNVEV (reference sequence). These data are taken from a study of regulatory dendritic cells for organ transplantation. The repertoire was sequenced with immunoSEQ multiplex PCR; TCRdb's copy has only in-frame clones and lacks some. The top ten clones hold about 0.21% of a sample with about 12,000 clones, roughly 86% of them seen once. Allogeneic regulatory or mature dendritic cells were co-cultured for roughly five days with CFSE-labeled sorted T cells at 1:10. Naive CD45RA+ and memory CD45RO+ CD4+ or CD8+ T cells were FACS-sorted.

The sequence derives from a human donor in good health. The chain employs TRBV27 and TRBJ1-1; the D gene is possibly TRBD1 (5 bases). The material sequenced was naive CD8+ T cells from blood cultured with regulatory dendritic cells. The subset denotes: CD45RA+ naive T cells. The CDR3 bases are TGTGCCAGCAGTTTATCGCGACGGGGGACTGAAGCTTTCTTT. Translated, it gives CASSLSRRGTEAFF.